The clone carrying this T cell receptor (beta chain) was counted a few times. As yet, its antigen is unknown. This sample was included in a study of CD8 T cells in ankylosing spondylitis. Study conclusions and caveats: From matched ankylosing spondylitis synovial fluid, disease-linked clones were reportedly recovered at significantly enriched levels. In peripheral blood, disease-linked CD8+ clones occurred at relatively low frequencies. Characteristic, it appeared, of ankylosing spondylitis blood was a TCR beta motif of roughly eight highly homologous variants.

Quantitative 5'-RACE with molecular barcodes generated TCR beta libraries. TCRdb used MiXCR to reprocess the 5' RACE reads, holding one entry per CDR3 protein. This table has over 700,000 distinct CDR3 sequences, around 20% appearing once. The sequenced material came from blood, either unsorted or a sorted T cell fraction (not recorded which). This receptor was identified in a male donor with ankylosing spondylitis.

The CDR3 loop is CAISEQGSTIYF. DNA of the CDR3: TGTGCCATCAGTGAGCAGGGCTCCACCATATATTTT. The gene calls are TRBV10-3 and TRBJ1-3; D is possibly TRBD1 (5 bases). In germline, CDR1 is ENHRY, CDR2 SYGVKD. The CDR3 has 12 residues. V shed 2 bases and J shed 9 bases, with 8 bases lying between them.